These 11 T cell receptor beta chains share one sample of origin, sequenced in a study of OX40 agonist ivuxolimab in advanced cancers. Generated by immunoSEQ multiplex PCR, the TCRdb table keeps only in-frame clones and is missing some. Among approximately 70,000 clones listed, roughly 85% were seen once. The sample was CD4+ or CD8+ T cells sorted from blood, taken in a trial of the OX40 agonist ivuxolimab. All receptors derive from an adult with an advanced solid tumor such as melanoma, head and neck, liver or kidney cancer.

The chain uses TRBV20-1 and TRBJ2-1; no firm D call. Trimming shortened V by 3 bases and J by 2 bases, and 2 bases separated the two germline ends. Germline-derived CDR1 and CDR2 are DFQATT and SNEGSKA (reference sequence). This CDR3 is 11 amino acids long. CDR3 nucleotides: TGCAGTGCTAGTACCTACAATGAGCAGTTCTTC. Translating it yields CSASTYNEQFF.

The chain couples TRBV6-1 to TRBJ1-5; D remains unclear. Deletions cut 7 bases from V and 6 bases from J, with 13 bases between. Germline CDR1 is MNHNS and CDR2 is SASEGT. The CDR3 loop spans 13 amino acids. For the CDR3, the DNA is TGTGCCAGCAACGTGGAGCCGGTTCAGCCCCAGCATTTT. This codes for CASNVEPVQPQHF.

The CDR3 region is CASSLGVAVVTDTQYF. In nucleotides, the CDR3 is TGCGCCAGCAGCTTGGGGGTAGCGGTAGTCACAGATACGCAGTATTTT. The chain carries TRBV5-1 and TRBJ2-3; D might be TRBD2 (6 bases). V gave up 0 bases and J gave up 2 bases, with 13 bases separating them. Germline CDR1 SGHRS, CDR2 YFSETQ. The CDR3 extends over 16 amino acids.

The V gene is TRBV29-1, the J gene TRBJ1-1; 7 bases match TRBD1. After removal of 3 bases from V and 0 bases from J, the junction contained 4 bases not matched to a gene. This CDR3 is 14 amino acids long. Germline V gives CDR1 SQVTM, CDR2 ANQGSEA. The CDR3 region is CSVDRGQVNTEAFF. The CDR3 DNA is TGCAGCGTTGATAGGGGGCAGGTGAACACTGAAGCTTTCTTT.

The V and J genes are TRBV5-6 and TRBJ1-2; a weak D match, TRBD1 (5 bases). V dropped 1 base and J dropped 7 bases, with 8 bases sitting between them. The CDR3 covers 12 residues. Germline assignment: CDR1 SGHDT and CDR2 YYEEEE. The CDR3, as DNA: TGTGCCAGCAGCTTGCAGGGTACTGGCTACACCTTC. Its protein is CASSLQGTGYTF.

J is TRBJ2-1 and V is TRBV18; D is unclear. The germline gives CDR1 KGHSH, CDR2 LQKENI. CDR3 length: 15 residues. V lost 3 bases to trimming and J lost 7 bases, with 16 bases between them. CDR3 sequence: CASSPRPIGYNEQFF. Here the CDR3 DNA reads TGTGCCAGCTCACCCCGCCCAATAGGGTATAATGAGCAGTTCTTC.

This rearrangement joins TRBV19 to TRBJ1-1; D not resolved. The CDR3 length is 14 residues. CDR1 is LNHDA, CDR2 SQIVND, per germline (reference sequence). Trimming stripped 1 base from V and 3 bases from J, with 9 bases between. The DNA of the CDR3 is TGTGCCAGTAGTATAGTCGGCAGATACACTGAAGCTTTCTTT. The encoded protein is CASSIVGRYTEAFF.

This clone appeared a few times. This chain's CDR3 is CASSPRATNEKLFF. Here the CDR3 DNA reads TGTGCCAGCAGCCCCAGGGCTACTAATGAAAAACTGTTTTTT. The chain uses TRBV7-6 and TRBJ1-4, with a possible D match to TRBD1 (5 bases). Per the germline V gene, CDR1 is SGHVS and CDR2 is FNYEAQ. The V and J ends lost 5 bases and 2 bases respectively, with 9 bases between them. The CDR3 spans 14 residues.

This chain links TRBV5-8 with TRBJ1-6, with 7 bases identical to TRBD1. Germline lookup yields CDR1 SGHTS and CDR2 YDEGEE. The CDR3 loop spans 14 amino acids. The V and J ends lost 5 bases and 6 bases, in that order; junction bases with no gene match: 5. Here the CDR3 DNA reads TGTGCCAGCAGACCGACAGGGCTTAATTCACCCCTCCACTTT. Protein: CASRPTGLNSPLHF.

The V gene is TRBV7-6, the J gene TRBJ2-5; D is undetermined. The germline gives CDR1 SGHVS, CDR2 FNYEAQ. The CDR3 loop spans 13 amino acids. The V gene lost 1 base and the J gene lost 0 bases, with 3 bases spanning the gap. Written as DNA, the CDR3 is TGTGCCAGCAGCTTAGGGCACCAAGAGACCCAGTACTTC. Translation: CASSLGHQETQYF.

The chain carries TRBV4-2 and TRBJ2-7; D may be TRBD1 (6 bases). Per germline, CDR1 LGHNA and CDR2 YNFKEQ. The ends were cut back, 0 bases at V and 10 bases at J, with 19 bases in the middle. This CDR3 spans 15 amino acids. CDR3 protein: CASSQELGALAFQYF. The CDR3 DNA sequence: TGTGCCAGCAGCCAAGAATTGGGGGCCCTAGCATTCCAGTACTTC.